A single sample gave rise to the 3 T cell receptor beta chains below, sequenced in a study of blood T cell repertoires in COVID-19. The assay was immunoSEQ multiplex PCR, and TCRdb's table has in-frame clones only and misses some. The table shows a few hundred thousand clones, with around 89% occurring only once. The sample consisted of peripheral blood. These receptor sequences come from a woman aged 25 to 39 who had recovered from COVID-19.

This clone has more than one count but fewer than ten. Other nucleotide sequences from this sample produce the same CDR3. This sequence joins TRBV3-1 (or the pseudogene TRBV3-2) and TRBJ1-1, with D uncertain. This CDR3 comprises 13 residues. Germline CDR1 reads LGHDT; CDR2 reads YNNKEL (reference sequence). The V gene lost 3 bases and the J gene lost 1 base, with 6 bases spanning the gap. The CDR3 coding sequence is TGTGCCAGCAGCCAGGGAGCGAACACTGAAGCTTTCTTT. Protein: CASSQGANTEAFF.

CDR3 in DNA: TGTGCCAGCAGCTTAATCTTAAACAATGAGCAGTTCTTC. Translation: CASSLILNNEQFF. This sequence joins TRBV7-2 and TRBJ2-1; D remains unclear. The CDR3 is 13 residues long. Germline V gene data show CDR1 as SGHTA and CDR2 as FQGNSA. Trimming shortened V by 2 bases and J by 5 bases, and 7 bases separated the two germline ends.

The chain combines TRBV27 with TRBJ2-4, with a possible D match to TRBD2 (6 bases). The CDR3 has 14 residues. The V and J ends lost 11 bases and 0 bases respectively, with 14 bases between them. CDR1 and CDR2 (germline): MNHEY, SMNVEV (reference sequence). Here the CDR3 DNA reads TGTGCCGCAGGAGGGCCCCTAGCCAAAAACATTCAGTACTTC. Translating gives CAAGGPLAKNIQYF.